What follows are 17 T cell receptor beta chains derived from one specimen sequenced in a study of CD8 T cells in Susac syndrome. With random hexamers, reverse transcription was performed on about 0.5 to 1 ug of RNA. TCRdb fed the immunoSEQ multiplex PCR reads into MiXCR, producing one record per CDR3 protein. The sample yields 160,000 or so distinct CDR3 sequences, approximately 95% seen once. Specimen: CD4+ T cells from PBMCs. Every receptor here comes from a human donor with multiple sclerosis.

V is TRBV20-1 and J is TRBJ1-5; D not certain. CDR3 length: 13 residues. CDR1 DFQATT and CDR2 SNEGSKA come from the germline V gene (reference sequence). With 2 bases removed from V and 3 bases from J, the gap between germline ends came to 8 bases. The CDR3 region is CSARSQANQPQHF. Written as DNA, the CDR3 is TGCAGTGCTAGATCGCAGGCCAATCAGCCCCAGCATTTT.

CDR3: CATSEAGRRTDTQYF. The CDR3 DNA follows: TGTGCCACCAGTGAGGCCGGGAGACGAACAGATACGCAGTATTTT. J is TRBJ2-3 and V is TRBV24-1; D is perhaps TRBD2 (6 bases). CDR3 size: 15 residues. Germline V gene sequence: CDR1 KGHDR, CDR2 SFDVKD. Deletions cut 4 bases from V and 3 bases from J, with 13 bases between.

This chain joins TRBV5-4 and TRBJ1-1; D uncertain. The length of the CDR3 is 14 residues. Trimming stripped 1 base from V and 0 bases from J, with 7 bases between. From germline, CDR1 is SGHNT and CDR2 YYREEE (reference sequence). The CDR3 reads CASSLIEVNTEAFF. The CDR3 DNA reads TGTGCCAGCAGCTTGATAGAAGTGAACACTGAAGCTTTCTTT. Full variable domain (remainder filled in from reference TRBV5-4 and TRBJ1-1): ETGVTQSPTHLIKTRGQQVTLRCSSQSGHNTVSWYQQALGQGPQFIFQYYREEENGRGNFPPRFSGLQFPNYSSELNVNALELDDSALYLCASSLIEVNTEAFFGQGTRLTVV.

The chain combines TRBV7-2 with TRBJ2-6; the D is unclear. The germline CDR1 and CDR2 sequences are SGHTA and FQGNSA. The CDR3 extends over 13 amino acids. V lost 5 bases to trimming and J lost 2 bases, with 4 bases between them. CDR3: CASSAPGANVLTF. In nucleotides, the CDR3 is TGTGCCAGCAGCGCGCCTGGGGCCAACGTCCTGACTTTC.

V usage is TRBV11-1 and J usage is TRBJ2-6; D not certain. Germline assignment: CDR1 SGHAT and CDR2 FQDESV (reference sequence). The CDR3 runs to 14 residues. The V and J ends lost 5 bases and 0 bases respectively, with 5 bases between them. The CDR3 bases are TGTGCCAGCAGCAGGTACTCTGGGGCCAACGTCCTGACTTTC. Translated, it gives CASSRYSGANVLTF. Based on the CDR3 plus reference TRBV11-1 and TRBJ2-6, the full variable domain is EAEVAQSPRYKITEKSQAVAFWCDPISGHATLYWYRQILGQGPELLVQFQDESVVDDSQLPKDRFSAERLKGVDSTLKIQPAELGDSAMYLCASSRYSGANVLTFGAGSRLTVL.

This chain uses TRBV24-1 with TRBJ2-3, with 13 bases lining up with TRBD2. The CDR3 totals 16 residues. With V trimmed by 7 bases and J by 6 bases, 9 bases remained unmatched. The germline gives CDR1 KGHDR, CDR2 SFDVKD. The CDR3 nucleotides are TGTGCCACCAGCAGGGGACTAGCGGGAAGCCTTGATACGCAGTATTTT. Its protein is CATSRGLAGSLDTQYF.

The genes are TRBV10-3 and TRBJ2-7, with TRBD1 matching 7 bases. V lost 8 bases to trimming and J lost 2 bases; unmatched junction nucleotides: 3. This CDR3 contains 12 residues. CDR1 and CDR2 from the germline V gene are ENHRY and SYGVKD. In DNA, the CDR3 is TGTGCCATCGGACAGGAACCCTACGAGCAGTACTTC. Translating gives CAIGQEPYEQYF.

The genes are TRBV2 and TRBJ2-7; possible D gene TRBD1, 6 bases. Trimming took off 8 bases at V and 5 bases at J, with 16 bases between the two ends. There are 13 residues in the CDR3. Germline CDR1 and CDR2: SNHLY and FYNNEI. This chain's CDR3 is CASVSERDNEQYF. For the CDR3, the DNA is TGTGCCAGCGTTTCCGAAAGGGACAACGAGCAGTACTTC.

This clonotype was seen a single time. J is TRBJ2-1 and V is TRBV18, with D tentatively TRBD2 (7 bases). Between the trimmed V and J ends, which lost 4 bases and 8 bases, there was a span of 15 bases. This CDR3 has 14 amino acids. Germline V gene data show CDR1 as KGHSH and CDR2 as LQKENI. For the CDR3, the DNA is TGTGCCAGCTCACTTACGGGCGGGGGCGATGAGCAGTTCTTC. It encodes CASSLTGGGDEQFF. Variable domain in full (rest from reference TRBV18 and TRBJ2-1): NAGVMQNPRHLVRRRGQEARLRCSPMKGHSHVYWYRQLPEEGLKFMVYLQKENIIDESGMPKERFSAEFPKEGPSILRIQQVVRGDSAAYFCASSLTGGGDEQFFGPGTRLTVL.

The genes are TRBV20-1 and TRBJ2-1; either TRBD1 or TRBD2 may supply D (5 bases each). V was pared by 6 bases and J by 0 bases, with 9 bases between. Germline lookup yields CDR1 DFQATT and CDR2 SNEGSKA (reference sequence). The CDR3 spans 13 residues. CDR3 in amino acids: CSAPGSSYNEQFF. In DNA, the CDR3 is TGCAGTGCGCCAGGGAGCTCCTACAATGAGCAGTTCTTC.

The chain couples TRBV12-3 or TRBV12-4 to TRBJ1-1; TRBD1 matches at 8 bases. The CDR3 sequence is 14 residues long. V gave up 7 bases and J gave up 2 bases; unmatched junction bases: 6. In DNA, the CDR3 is TGTGCCAGCATCAAAGGACAGGGAAACACTGAAGCTTTCTTT. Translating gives CASIKGQGNTEAFF.

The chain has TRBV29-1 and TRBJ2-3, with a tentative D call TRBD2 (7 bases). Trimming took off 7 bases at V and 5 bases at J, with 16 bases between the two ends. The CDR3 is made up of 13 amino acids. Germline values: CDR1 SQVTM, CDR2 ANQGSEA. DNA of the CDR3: TGCAGCGGATGGGGGAGGGGGGAAGATACGCAGTATTTT. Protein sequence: CSGWGRGEDTQYF.

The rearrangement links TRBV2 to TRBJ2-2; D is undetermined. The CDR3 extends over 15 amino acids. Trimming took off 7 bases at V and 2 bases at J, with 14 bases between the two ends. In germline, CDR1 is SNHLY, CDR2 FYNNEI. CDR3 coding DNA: TGTGCCAGCAAAGTGGAAGCGCACAACACCGGGGAGCTGTTTTTT. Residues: CASKVEAHNTGELFF.

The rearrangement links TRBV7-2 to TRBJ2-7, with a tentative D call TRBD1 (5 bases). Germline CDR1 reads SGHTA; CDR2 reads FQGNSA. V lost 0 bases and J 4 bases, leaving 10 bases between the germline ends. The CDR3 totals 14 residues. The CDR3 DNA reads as TGTGCCAGCAGCTTAGCTAGGGGCGATTACGAGCAGTACTTC. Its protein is CASSLARGDYEQYF.

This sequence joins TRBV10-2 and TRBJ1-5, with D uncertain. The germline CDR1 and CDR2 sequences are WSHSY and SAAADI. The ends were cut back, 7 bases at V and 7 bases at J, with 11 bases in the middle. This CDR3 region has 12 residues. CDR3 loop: CASKEVNQPQHF. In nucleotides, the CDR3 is TGCGCCAGCAAGGAGGTCAACCAGCCCCAGCATTTT.

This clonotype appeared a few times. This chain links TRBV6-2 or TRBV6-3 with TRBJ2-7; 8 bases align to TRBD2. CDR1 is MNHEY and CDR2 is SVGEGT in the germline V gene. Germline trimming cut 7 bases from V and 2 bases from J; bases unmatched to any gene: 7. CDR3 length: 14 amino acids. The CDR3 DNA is TGTGCCAGCACGATAGCGGGAAAACCCTACGAGCAGTACTTC. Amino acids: CASTIAGKPYEQYF.

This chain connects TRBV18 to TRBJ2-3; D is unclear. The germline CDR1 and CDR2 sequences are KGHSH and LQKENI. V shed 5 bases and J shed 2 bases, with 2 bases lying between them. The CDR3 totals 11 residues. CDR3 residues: CASSDTDTQYF. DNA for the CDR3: TGTGCCAGCTCAGACACAGATACGCAGTATTTT.